This entry concerns a single T cell receptor beta chain. Symptom resolution, clearance, or two negative PCRs marked donors in Cohort 3 as recovered. V gave up 6 bases and J gave up 6 bases; unmatched junction bases: 11. Per germline, CDR1 MDHEN and CDR2 SYDVKM. CDR3 size: 15 residues. In the study's own analysis: Scientists estimated how many nucleated cells there were by amplifying reference gene primers. Here immunoSEQ multiplex PCR was the method, and the copy in TCRdb shows in-frame clones only, minus some. For V, J and clone size, that table is used; D and trimming come from the DNA. The table shows almost 500,000 clones, with approximately 91% occurring only once. These data originate in a study of blood T cell repertoires in COVID-19. Overall study: PBMCs, B-cell-depleted T cells, or T cells provided the cDNA or gDNA that made up the material.

The sample comprised PBMCs or T cells enriched from blood (not recorded which). The chain links TRBV28 to TRBJ2-1; 7 nucleotides line up with TRBD1. This clonotype was sampled from a woman aged 55-75 years who had recovered from COVID-19. CDR3 coding DNA: TGTGCCAGCAGCCCTTCAAAACAGGGGATCAATGAGCAGTTCTTC. Translated: CASSPSKQGINEQFF.